One and the same sample provided the 4 T cell receptor beta chains below, sequenced in a study of regulatory T cells in long-lasting Graves disease. Both iRepertoire HTBI primers and Arm-PCR of CDR3 regions were used to build the TCR beta libraries. TCRdb ran MiXCR on the multiplex PCR reads and lists one entry per CDR3 protein. The data contain roughly 440,000 distinct CDR3 sequences, about a sixth of them singletons. Time point of the sample: newly diagnosed GD, antithyroid drugs for less than 3 months. PBMC RNA was the source of the TCR library. These data were likewise used in another study, on T cells in Graves' hyperthyroidism and ophthalmopathy.

Sequenced here: peripheral blood mononuclear cells (PBMCs), sampled at new diagnosis, from a patient treated with antithyroid drugs. Receptor source: a woman between 18 and 29 years old with Graves disease.

This clonotype showed up many times. The rearrangement uses TRBV11-2 and TRBJ1-1; 7 nucleotides align to TRBD1. The trim removed 6 bases at V and 10 bases at J, leaving 5 bases unmatched. There are 11 residues in the CDR3. The germline V gene encodes CDR1 SGHAT and CDR2 FQNNGV. CDR3 coding DNA: TGTGCCAGCAGTCAGGGGGGGCGAGCTTTCTTT. This codes for CASSQGGRAFF.

This clonotype showed up just once. The gene calls are TRBV5-4 and TRBJ2-1, with D possibly TRBD1 on 6 matching bases. With 0 bases removed from V and 10 bases from J, the gap between germline ends came to 20 bases. Germline loops: CDR1 SGHNT, CDR2 YYREEE (reference sequence). This CDR3 has 16 residues. CDR3 residues: CASSLGGTRPTYEQFF. In DNA, the CDR3 is TGTGCCAGCAGCTTGGGTGGGACAAGACCTACCTACGAGCAGTTCTTC.

The sample holds many counts of this clonotype. The CDR3 region has the DNA TGTGCCAGCAGTTTTTCGCTAGAAGAGACCCAGTACTTC. This encodes CASSFSLEETQYF. The rearrangement uses TRBV12-3 or TRBV12-4 and TRBJ2-5; D gene uncertain. The CDR3 has 13 residues. The V end lost 3 bases, the J end lost 3 bases, and 8 bases lay between the germline ends.

The chain has TRBV7-2 and TRBJ2-4; 10 bases agree with TRBD2. V lost 5 bases, J lost 1 base, and 8 bases stayed unmatched. CDR3 size: 17 residues. Germline values: CDR1 SGHTA, CDR2 FQGNSA. Here the CDR3 DNA reads TGTGCCAGCAGCCATTCTAGCGGGAGAGGGGCCAAAAACATTCAGTACTTC. Translating gives CASSHSSGRGAKNIQYF.